This T cell receptor (beta chain) originates from a study of blood T cell repertoires in COVID-19. Per germline, CDR1 SQVTM and CDR2 ANQGSEA. The germline V and J ends were trimmed by 0 bases and 5 bases, with 10 bases remaining between them. The CDR3 loop spans 13 amino acids. Study processing details: Quantification of nucleated cells was approximated via reference gene primer amplification. This table comes from immunoSEQ multiplex PCR, and its TCRdb copy is limited to in-frame clones, with some not included. The V and J calls and clone size were taken over from that table, and D and trimming were inferred from the DNA. The sample includes around 200,000 clones, around 83% of them seen just once.

This TCR was sampled from a man aged 35-49 years with active or convalescent COVID-19. Specimen: peripheral blood. The J gene is TRBJ2-5, the V gene TRBV29-1, with TRBD2 as a possible D gene (5 bases). CDR3 sequence reads: CSVEDHSVETQYF. CDR3 DNA: TGCAGCGTTGAAGATCATAGCGTCGAGACCCAGTACTTC.